These 23 T cell receptor beta chains were all obtained from the same sample, sequenced in a study of blood T cell repertoires in COVID-19. Here immunoSEQ multiplex PCR was the method, and the copy in TCRdb shows in-frame clones only, minus some. The sample consists of about 73,000 clones, about 91% of them appearing once. The sequenced sample consisted of peripheral blood. The receptors here all came from an elderly man with acute or convalescent COVID-19.

This chain connects TRBV7-9 to TRBJ2-7, with 7 positions matching TRBD2. The CDR3 extends over 14 amino acids. Germline CDR1 reads SEHNR; CDR2 reads FQNEAQ (reference sequence). With V trimmed by 4 bases and J by 5 bases, 8 bases remained unmatched. CDR3 amino acids: CASSSGGSLHEQYF. The CDR3 region has the DNA TGTGCCAGCAGCTCTGGCGGGAGCCTGCACGAGCAGTACTTC.

J is TRBJ1-2 and V is TRBV5-1; unclear D gene. The CDR3 runs to 13 residues. Germline CDR1 reads SGHRS; CDR2 reads YFSETQ. Between the trimmed V and J ends, which lost 3 bases and 5 bases, there was a span of 11 bases. CDR3 loop: CASSSTVPYGYTF. CDR3 nucleotides: TGCGCCAGCAGCTCAACAGTTCCTTATGGCTACACCTTC.

This chain links TRBV6-5 with TRBJ1-2; 7 nucleotides line up with TRBD1. There are 15 residues in the CDR3. Germline CDR1 is MNHEY and CDR2 is SVGAGI. J lost 8 bases, V lost 0 bases, and 9 bases had no gene match. CDR3: CASSYSTQGGRGYTF. The CDR3 region has the DNA TGTGCCAGCAGTTACTCGACTCAGGGGGGTCGAGGCTACACCTTC.

J is TRBJ1-1 and V is TRBV5-5; 10 nucleotides align to TRBD1. CDR1 is SGHKS and CDR2 is YYEKEE in the germline V gene (reference sequence). J gave up 5 bases and V 4 bases, and 5 bases lay outside the gene matches. CDR3 length equals 14 residues. CDR3 in amino acids: CASSRRDRGTEAFF. CDR3 sequence (DNA): TGTGCCAGCAGCCGACGGGACAGGGGAACTGAAGCTTTCTTT.

CDR3 bases: TGCGCCAGTGGGACAGGCGAGAACTATGGCTACACCTTC. Protein: CASGTGENYGYTF. This chain connects TRBV5-1 to TRBJ1-2; 8 bases align to TRBD1. The CDR3 is 13 residues long. V was pared by 8 bases and J by 2 bases, with 5 bases of the junction left unmatched. Germline CDR1 SGHRS, CDR2 YFSETQ.

V and J are TRBV30 and TRBJ2-2; 11 bases are shared with TRBD1. Per the germline V gene, CDR1 is GTSNPN and CDR2 is SVGIG (reference sequence). Unmatched junction bases numbered 10, after V lost 3 bases and J lost 4 bases. This CDR3 region has 17 residues. This CDR3 reads CAWSAPWTGGRTGELFF. In DNA form, the CDR3 reads TGTGCCTGGAGCGCACCCTGGACAGGGGGCCGCACCGGGGAGCTGTTTTTT.

The gene calls are TRBV4-1 and TRBJ1-2; D ambiguous. Per germline, CDR1 MGHRA and CDR2 YSYEKL. Deletions cut 0 bases from V and 3 bases from J, with 11 bases between. This CDR3 spans 15 amino acids. The CDR3 here is CASSQESQVHYGYTF. The CDR3 DNA reads as TGCGCCAGCAGCCAAGAATCTCAGGTCCACTATGGCTACACCTTC.

The chain links TRBV7-8 to TRBJ1-5; the match to TRBD1 covers 8 bases. Per the germline V gene, CDR1 is SGHVS and CDR2 is FQNEAQ. The CDR3 is made up of 18 amino acids. V shed 4 bases, J shed 1 base, and the junction held 12 bases outside the gene matches. CDR3 region: CASSSDRGFFVSNQPQHF. Written as DNA, the CDR3 is TGTGCCAGCAGCTCTGACAGGGGTTTCTTCGTAAGCAATCAGCCCCAGCATTTT.

V and J are TRBV6-5 and TRBJ1-2; D might be TRBD1 (6 bases). This CDR3 comprises 13 residues. Germline-derived CDR1 and CDR2 are MNHEY and SVGAGI. The germline V and J ends were trimmed by 6 bases and 7 bases, with 15 bases remaining between them. For the CDR3, the DNA is TGTGCCAGCAGCCAGACAGGCTCAATTGGCTACACCTTC. Translation: CASSQTGSIGYTF.

A remark on this clone: This sample also contains other DNA sequences that code for the same CDR3. The rearrangement uses TRBV5-4 and TRBJ2-7, with unresolved D. The length of the CDR3 is 12 residues. Trimming shortened V by 0 bases and J by 3 bases, and 4 bases separated the two germline ends. Germline CDR1 and CDR2: SGHNT and YYREEE (reference sequence). The CDR3 nucleotides are TGTGCCAGCAGCTTGGACGGCTACGAGCAGTACTTC. Translated: CASSLDGYEQYF.

CDR3 nucleotide sequence: TGTGCCAGCAGCTTAACAGCGAGCTCCTACAATGAGCAGTTCTTC. Translated: CASSLTASSYNEQFF. This sequence joins TRBV7-3 and TRBJ2-1, with no clear D. V lost 0 bases and J lost 0, with 6 bases in between. In germline, CDR1 is SGHTA, CDR2 FQGTGA. The CDR3 extends over 15 amino acids.

V usage is TRBV5-1 and J usage is TRBJ2-3; 9 bases are shared with TRBD1. CDR3 size: 14 residues. In germline, CDR1 is SGHRS, CDR2 YFSETQ. V lost 4 bases, J lost 3 bases, and 3 bases stayed unmatched. The CDR3 region has the DNA TGCGCCAGCAGCCCGGGACAGGGAACAGATACGCAGTATTTT. This encodes CASSPGQGTDTQYF.

The chain uses TRBV6-5 and TRBJ1-3; TRBD1 aligns across 10 bases. After removal of 2 bases from V and 7 bases from J, the junction contained 5 bases not matched to a gene. CDR1 MNHEY and CDR2 SVGAGI come from the germline V gene. CDR3 size: 15 residues. CDR3 protein: CASSYGQGVGNTIYF. The CDR3 coding sequence is TGTGCCAGCAGTTACGGACAGGGGGTAGGGAACACCATATATTTT.

The chain is built from TRBV18 and TRBJ2-1; D may be TRBD2 (6 bases). In germline, CDR1 is KGHSH, CDR2 LQKENI. The length of the CDR3 is 16 residues. V lost 0 bases and J lost 4, with 13 bases in between. The CDR3 nucleotides read TGTGCCAGCTCACCACCGGCCGGCGGGATGTACAATGAGCAGTTCTTC. Its translation is CASSPPAGGMYNEQFF.

The chain combines TRBV18 with TRBJ1-1; 10 bases align to TRBD1. Germline V gene sequence: CDR1 KGHSH, CDR2 LQKENI. This CDR3 spans 16 amino acids. V dropped 5 bases and J dropped 2; count of bases not matched to a gene: 8. This chain's CDR3 is CASSSRTGGFNTEAFF. CDR3 sequence (DNA): TGTGCCAGCTCATCGCGGACAGGGGGTTTTAACACTGAAGCTTTCTTT.

This clone is a singleton in its sample. V and J are TRBV9 and TRBJ1-2; D possibly corresponds to TRBD1 (5 bases). CDR1 is SGDLS and CDR2 is YYNGEE in the germline V gene. The CDR3 runs to 13 residues. V was trimmed by 0 bases and J by 8 bases, leaving 11 bases between them. The CDR3 protein is CASSVGDSEGYTF. As DNA, the CDR3 is TGTGCCAGCAGCGTAGGAGACAGTGAAGGCTACACCTTC.

The rearrangement joins TRBV12-3 or TRBV12-4 to TRBJ1-1; D may be TRBD1 (5 bases). This CDR3 has 13 amino acids. The V end lost 2 bases, the J end lost 5 bases, and 9 bases lay between the germline ends. In DNA, the CDR3 is TGTGCCAGCAGTTTAATAGACAGAACTGAAGCTTTCTTT. Its translation is CASSLIDRTEAFF.

The V and J genes are TRBV12-3 or TRBV12-4 and TRBJ1-2, with no clear D. There are 13 residues in the CDR3. With 3 bases removed from V and 4 bases from J, the gap between germline ends came to 9 bases. The chain's CDR3 is CASSLEVSYGYTF. The CDR3 DNA reads as TGTGCCAGCAGTTTGGAGGTGAGCTATGGCTACACCTTC.

This clone was picked up one time. The chain joins TRBV30 to TRBJ2-5, with D possibly being TRBD1 (5 bases). The CDR3 runs to 13 residues. In germline, CDR1 is GTSNPN, CDR2 SVGIG (reference sequence). The V gene lost 4 bases and the J gene lost 5 bases, with 14 bases spanning the gap. The CDR3 DNA follows: TGTGCCTGGACCCTTGGGGCTCCGGAGACCCAGTACTTC. Protein product: CAWTLGAPETQYF.

CDR3 DNA sequence: TGTGCCAGCAGCCAAGATCAGGGGTTGGGGCTGGGTGGCTACACCTTC. It yields the protein CASSQDQGLGLGGYTF. V and J are TRBV3-1 (or the pseudogene TRBV3-2) and TRBJ1-2; tentative D call: TRBD1 (6 bases). V was trimmed by 0 bases and J by 7 bases, leaving 18 bases between them. The CDR3 extends over 16 amino acids. Germline loops: CDR1 LGHDT, CDR2 YNNKEL (reference sequence).

The CDR3 sequence: CASSGLQGRDGYTF. DNA of the CDR3: TGTGCCAGTAGTGGACTACAGGGGCGTGATGGCTACACCTTC. The chain carries TRBV19 and TRBJ1-2; 7 bases agree with TRBD1. CDR3 length: 14 residues. CDR1 LNHDA and CDR2 SQIVND come from the germline V gene (reference sequence). V gave up 5 bases and J gave up 6 bases; unmatched junction bases: 9.

The chain uses TRBV6-5 and TRBJ1-2, with TRBD1 matching 7 bases. The CDR3 is 13 residues long. The V gene's germline CDR1 is MNHEY and CDR2 SVGAGI. V trimming: 8 bases; J trimming: 0 bases; junction bases outside the gene matches: 3. The CDR3, as DNA: TGTGCCAGCTATGGGACAGCTAACTATGGCTACACCTTC. It specifies CASYGTANYGYTF.

CDR3: CASSTSGGNQPQHF. The CDR3 nucleotides read TGTGCCAGTAGTACCTCAGGGGGCAATCAGCCCCAGCATTTT. This chain links TRBV19 with TRBJ1-5, with D possibly matching TRBD1 (6 bases). Trimming shortened V by 4 bases and J by 2 bases, and 9 bases separated the two germline ends. Germline CDR1 LNHDA, CDR2 SQIVND (reference sequence). The CDR3 has 14 amino acids.